These T cell receptor beta chains were read from a single sample in a study of shared T cell receptors in the human thymus. Using immunoSEQ multiplex PCR, the repertoire was profiled, and TCRdb retains in-frame clones only, with some absent. Seen here are about 540,000 clones, about 80% observed once, and the top ten hold more than 0.01%. This same sample was also taken into another study, of human thymus T cells.

Specimen: thymocytes. The receptors originated from a boy under three years old with a congenital heart defect. Each CDR3 is given with its conserved first and last residue. D genes are given only for firm matches. Some rows have no size entry. The others give once, few or many, or a class for an expanded clone.

>.|TRBJ1-1|.|TRBV6-1
CASSERAGRARWAFF
TGTGCCAGCAGTGAAAGGGCGGGGAGGGCCCGGTGGGCTTTCTTT
>.|TRBJ2-6|TRBD1|TRBV6-5
CASRDSRSGANVLTF
TGTGCCAGCCGGGACAGTCGCTCTGGGGCCAACGTCCTGACTTTC
>.|TRBJ2-3|TRBD2|TRBV7-9
CASSRGTSGITDTQYF
TGTGCCAGCAGCCGAGGGACTAGCGGGATAACAGATACGCAGTATTTT
>.|TRBJ1-2|.|TRBV7-2
CASSSGNPANYGYTF
TGTGCCAGCAGCTCCGGTAACCCCGCTAACTATGGCTACACCTTC
>.|TRBJ2-4|.|TRBV27
CASPPGKGLVLAKNIQYF
TGTGCCAGCCCACCGGGGAAGGGATTAGTTTTAGCCAAAAACATTCAGTACTTC
>.|TRBJ1-5|.|TRBV6-1
CASSEGCDQPQHF
TGTGCCAGCAGTGAAGGGTGCGATCAGCCCCAGCATTTT
>.|TRBJ1-1|.|TRBV27
CASSLSPRENTEAFF
TGTGCCAGCAGTTTATCCCCACGGGAGAACACTGAAGCTTTCTTT
>once|TRBJ2-1|.|TRBV2
CASSQQGNEQFF
TGTGCCAGCAGCCAACAGGGCAATGAGCAGTTCTTC
>.|TRBJ2-1|.|TRBV6-4
CASSDSMGGGAYNEQFF
TGTGCCAGCAGTGACTCGATGGGTGGAGGAGCCTACAATGAGCAGTTCTTC
>.|TRBJ1-5|.|TRBV28
CASSLSGVGQPQHF
TGTGCCAGCAGTTTATCGGGGGTAGGTCAGCCCCAGCATTTT
>.|TRBJ2-7|TRBD1|TRBV30
CAWGTAPTSEQYF
TGTGCCTGGGGGACAGCTCCTACGAGCGAGCAGTACTTC
>.|TRBJ2-5|.|TRBV7-8
CASSLATAKRQETQYF
TGTGCCAGCAGCTTAGCCACAGCAAAACGGCAAGAGACCCAGTACTTC
>.|TRBJ2-1|.|TRBV4-3
CASSQDSGGSYNEQFF
TGCGCCAGCAGCCAAGATAGTGGCGGTTCCTACAATGAGCAGTTCTTC
>.|TRBJ2-7|TRBD1|TRBV11-2
CASSSQGSGGEQYF
TGTGCCAGCAGCTCCCAAGGATCAGGGGGCGAGCAGTACTTC
>.|TRBJ2-7|TRBD1|TRBV5-1
CASSLGLGQGYEQYF
TGCGCCAGCAGCTTGGGCCTAGGACAGGGGTACGAGCAGTACTTC
>.|TRBJ1-1|.|TRBV25-1
CATRGSGNTEAFF
TGTGCCACTCGCGGGTCGGGGAACACTGAAGCTTTCTTT